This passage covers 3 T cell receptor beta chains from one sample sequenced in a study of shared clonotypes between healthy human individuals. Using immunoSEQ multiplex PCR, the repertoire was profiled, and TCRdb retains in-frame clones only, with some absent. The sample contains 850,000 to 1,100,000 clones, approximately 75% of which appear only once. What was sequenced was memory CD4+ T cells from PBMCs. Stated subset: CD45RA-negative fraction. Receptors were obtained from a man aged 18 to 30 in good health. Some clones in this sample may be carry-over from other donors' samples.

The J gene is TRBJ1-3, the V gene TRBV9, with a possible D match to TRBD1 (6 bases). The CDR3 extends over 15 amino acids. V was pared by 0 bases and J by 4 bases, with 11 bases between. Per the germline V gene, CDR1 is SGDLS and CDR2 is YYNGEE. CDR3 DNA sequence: TGTGCCAGCAGCGTAGTCGGGGGGCGAGGAAACACCATATATTTT. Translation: CASSVVGGRGNTIYF.

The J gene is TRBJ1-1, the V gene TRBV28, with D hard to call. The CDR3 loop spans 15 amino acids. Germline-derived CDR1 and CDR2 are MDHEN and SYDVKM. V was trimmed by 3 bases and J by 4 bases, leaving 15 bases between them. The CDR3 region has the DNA TGTGCCAGCAGTTTCAGTCGGGGAACGGTCACTGAAGCTTTCTTT. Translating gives CASSFSRGTVTEAFF.

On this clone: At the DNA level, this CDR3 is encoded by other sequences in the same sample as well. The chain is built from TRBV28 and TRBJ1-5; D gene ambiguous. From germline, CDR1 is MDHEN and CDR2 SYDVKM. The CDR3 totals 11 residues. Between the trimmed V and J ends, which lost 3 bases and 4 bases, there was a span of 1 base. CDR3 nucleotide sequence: TGTGCCAGCAGTTTTAATCAGCCCCAGCATTTT. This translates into CASSFNQPQHF.